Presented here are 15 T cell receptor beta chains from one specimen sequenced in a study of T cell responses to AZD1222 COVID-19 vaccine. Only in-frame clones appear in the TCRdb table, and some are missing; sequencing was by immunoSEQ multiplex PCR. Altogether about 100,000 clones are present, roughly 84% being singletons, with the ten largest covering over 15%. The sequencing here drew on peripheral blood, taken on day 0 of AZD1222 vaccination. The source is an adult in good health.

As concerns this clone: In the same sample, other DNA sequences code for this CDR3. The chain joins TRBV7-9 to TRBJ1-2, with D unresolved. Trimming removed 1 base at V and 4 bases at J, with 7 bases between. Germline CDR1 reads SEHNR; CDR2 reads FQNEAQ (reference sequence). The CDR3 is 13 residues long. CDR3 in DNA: TGTGCCAGCAGCTTAGGGGCCCGCTATGGCTACACCTTC. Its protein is CASSLGARYGYTF.

CDR3 nucleotide sequence: TGTGCCAGCAACCCCGCCCGCGGGGCTGAAGCTTTCTTT. The encoded protein is CASNPARGAEAFF. The chain combines TRBV6-5 with TRBJ1-1, with D unresolved. The CDR3 has 13 amino acids. V lost 7 bases to trimming and J lost 6 bases, with 15 bases between them. From germline, CDR1 is MNHEY and CDR2 SVGAGI.

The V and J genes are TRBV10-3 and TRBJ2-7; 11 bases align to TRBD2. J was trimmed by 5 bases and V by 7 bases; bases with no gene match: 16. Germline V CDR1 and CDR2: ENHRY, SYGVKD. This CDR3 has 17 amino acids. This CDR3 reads CAIKGTSGWVEGNEQYF. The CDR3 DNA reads TGTGCCATCAAGGGGACTAGCGGATGGGTAGAAGGAAACGAGCAGTACTTC.

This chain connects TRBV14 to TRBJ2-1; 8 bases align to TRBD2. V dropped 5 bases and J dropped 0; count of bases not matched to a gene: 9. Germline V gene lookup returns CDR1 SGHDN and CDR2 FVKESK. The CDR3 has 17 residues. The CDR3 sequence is CASSYKTSVGSYNEQFF. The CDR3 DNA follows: TGTGCCAGCAGCTATAAGACTAGCGTGGGCTCCTACAATGAGCAGTTCTTC.

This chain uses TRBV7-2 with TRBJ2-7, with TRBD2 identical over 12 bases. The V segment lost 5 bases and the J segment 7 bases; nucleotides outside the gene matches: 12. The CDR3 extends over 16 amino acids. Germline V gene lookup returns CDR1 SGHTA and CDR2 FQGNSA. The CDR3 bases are TGTGCCAGCAGCACATCACCCTCTAGCGGGAGGGATGAGCAGTACTTC. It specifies CASSTSPSSGRDEQYF.

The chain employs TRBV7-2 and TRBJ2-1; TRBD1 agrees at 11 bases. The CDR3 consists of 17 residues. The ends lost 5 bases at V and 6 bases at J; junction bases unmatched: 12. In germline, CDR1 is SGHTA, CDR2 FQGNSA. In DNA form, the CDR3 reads TGTGCCAGCAGCCCATTTATCGGGACAGGGGGTATCAATGAGCAGTTCTTC. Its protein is CASSPFIGTGGINEQFF.

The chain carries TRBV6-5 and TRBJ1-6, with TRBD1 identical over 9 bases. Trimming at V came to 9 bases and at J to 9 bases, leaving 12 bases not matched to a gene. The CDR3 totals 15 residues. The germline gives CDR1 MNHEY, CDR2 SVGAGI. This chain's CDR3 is CASRGGQGISSPLHF. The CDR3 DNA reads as TGTGCCAGTCGAGGAGGACAGGGGATAAGTTCACCCCTCCACTTT.

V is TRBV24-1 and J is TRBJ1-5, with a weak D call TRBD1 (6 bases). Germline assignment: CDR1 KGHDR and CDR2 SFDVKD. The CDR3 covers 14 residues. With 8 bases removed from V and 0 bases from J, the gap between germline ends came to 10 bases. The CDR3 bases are TGTGCCACCAAGGACAGCCATAGCAATCAGCCCCAGCATTTT. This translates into CATKDSHSNQPQHF.

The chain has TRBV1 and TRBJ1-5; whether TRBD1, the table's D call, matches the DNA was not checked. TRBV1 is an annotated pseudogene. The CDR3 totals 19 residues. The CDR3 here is CTSSRSGQARWNSNQPQHF. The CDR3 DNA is TGCACCAGCAGCCGCTCGGGACAGGCCCGATGGAATAGCAATCAGCCCCAGCATTTT.

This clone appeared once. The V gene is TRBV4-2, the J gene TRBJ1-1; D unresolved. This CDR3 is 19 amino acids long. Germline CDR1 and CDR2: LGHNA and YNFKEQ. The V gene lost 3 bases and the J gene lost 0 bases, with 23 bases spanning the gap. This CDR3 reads CASSQSSGSTNFMNTEAFF. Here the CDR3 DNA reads TGTGCCAGCAGCCAGTCGTCCGGGTCCACAAACTTCATGAACACTGAAGCTTTCTTT.

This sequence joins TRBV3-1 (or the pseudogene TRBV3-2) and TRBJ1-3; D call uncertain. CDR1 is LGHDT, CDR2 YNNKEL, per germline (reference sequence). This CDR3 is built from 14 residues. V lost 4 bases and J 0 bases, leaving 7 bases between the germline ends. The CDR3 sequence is CASSLPGSGNTIYF. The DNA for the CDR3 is TGTGCCAGCAGCCTGCCGGGCTCTGGAAACACCATATATTTT.

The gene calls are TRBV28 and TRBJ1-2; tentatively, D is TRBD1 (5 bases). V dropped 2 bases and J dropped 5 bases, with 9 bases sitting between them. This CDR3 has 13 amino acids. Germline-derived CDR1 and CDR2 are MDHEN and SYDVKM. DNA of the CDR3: TGTGCCAGCAGTTTACTCGCAGGGTATGGCTACACCTTC. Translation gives CASSLLAGYGYTF.

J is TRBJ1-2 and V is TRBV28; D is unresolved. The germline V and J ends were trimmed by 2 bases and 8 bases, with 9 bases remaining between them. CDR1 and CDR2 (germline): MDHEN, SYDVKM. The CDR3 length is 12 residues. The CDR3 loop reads CASSLNWGGYTF. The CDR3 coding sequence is TGTGCCAGCAGTTTAAATTGGGGAGGCTACACCTTC.

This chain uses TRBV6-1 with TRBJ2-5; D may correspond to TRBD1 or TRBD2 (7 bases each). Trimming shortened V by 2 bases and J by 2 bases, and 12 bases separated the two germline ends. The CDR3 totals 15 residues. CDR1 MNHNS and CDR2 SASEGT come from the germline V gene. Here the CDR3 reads CASSERQGGQETQYF. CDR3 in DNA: TGTGCCAGCAGTGAAAGACAGGGAGGGCAAGAGACCCAGTACTTC.

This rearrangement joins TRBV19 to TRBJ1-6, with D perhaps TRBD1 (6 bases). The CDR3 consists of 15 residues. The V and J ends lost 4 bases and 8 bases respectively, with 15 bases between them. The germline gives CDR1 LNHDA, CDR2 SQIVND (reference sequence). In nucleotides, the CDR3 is TGTGCCAGTAGTACCCCCCAGGGGTATCATTCACCCCTCCACTTT. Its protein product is CASSTPQGYHSPLHF.